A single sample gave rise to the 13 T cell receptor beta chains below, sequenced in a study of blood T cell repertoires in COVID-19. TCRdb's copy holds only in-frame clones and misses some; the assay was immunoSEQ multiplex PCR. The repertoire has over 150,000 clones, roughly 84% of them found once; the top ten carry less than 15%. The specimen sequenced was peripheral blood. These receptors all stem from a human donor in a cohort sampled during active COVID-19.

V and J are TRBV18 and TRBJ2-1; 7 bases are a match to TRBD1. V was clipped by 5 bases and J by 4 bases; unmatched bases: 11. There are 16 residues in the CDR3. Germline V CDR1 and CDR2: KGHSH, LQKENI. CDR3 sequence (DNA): TGTGCCAGCTCAAGGCAGGGGGTGTCCCTGTACAATGAGCAGTTCTTC. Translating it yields CASSRQGVSLYNEQFF.

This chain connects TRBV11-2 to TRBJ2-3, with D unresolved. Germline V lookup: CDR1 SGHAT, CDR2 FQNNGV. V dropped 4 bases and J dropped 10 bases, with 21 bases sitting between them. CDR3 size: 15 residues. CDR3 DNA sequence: TGTGCCAGCAGCTCACCCCCTCTCCGAGCGAGCGCGCAGTATTTT. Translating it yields CASSSPPLRASAQYF.

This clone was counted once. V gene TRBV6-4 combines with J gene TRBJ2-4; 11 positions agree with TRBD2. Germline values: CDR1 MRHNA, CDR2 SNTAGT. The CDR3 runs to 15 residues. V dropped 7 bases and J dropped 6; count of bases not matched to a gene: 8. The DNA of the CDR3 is TGTGCCAGCACCACTAGCGGGAGCGGCGGAAACATTCAGTACTTC. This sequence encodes CASTTSGSGGNIQYF.

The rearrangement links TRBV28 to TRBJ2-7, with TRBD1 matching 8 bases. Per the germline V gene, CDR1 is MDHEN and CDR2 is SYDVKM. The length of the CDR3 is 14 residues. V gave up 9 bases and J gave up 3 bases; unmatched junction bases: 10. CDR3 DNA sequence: TGTGCCAGTACTCCAGGGGGCGGGCTCTACGAGCAGTACTTC. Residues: CASTPGGGLYEQYF.

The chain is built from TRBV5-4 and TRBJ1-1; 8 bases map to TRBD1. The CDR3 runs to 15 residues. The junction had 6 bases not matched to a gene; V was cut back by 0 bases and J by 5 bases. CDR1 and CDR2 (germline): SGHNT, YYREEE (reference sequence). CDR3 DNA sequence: TGTGCCAGCAGCTTGGGACAGGGGAAAGGGACTGAAGCTTTCTTT. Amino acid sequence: CASSLGQGKGTEAFF.

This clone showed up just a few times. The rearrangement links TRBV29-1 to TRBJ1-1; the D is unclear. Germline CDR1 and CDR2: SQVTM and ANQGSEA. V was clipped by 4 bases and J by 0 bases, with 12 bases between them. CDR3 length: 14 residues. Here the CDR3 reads CSVAKADMNTEAFF. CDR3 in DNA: TGCAGCGTTGCTAAGGCCGACATGAACACTGAAGCTTTCTTT.

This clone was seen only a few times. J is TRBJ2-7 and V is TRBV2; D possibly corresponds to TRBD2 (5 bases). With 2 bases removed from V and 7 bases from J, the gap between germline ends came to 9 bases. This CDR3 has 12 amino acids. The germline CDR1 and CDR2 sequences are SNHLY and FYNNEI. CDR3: CASSERGREQYF. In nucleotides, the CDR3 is TGTGCCAGCAGTGAACGAGGGAGAGAGCAGTACTTC.

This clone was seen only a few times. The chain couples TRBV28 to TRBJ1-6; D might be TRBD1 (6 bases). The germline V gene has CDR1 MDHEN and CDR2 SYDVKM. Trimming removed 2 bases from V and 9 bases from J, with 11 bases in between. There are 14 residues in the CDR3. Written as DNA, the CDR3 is TGTGCCAGCAGTTTAGTAGGGGGTACTTCACCCCTCCACTTT. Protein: CASSLVGGTSPLHF.

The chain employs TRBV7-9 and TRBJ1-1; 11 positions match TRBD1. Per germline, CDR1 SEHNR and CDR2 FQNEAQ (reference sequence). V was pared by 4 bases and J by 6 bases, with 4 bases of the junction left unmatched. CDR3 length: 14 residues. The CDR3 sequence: CASSWGQGVPEAFF. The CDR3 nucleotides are TGTGCCAGCAGCTGGGGACAGGGGGTGCCTGAAGCTTTCTTT.

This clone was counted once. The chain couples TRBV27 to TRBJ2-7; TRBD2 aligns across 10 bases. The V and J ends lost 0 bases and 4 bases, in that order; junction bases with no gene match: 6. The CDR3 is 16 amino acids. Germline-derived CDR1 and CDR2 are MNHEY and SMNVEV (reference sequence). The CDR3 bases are TGTGCCAGCAGTTTATCATCTAGCGGGAGTCATTACGAGCAGTACTTC. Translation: CASSLSSSGSHYEQYF.

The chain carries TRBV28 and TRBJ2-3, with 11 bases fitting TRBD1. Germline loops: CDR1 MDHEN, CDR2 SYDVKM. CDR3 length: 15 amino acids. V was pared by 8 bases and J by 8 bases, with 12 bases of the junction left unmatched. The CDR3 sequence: CASRELGTGGGTQYF. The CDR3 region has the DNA TGTGCCAGCCGTGAGTTGGGGACAGGGGGAGGTACGCAGTATTTT. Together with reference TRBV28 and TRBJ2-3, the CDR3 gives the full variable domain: DVKVTQSSRYLVKRTGEKVFLECVQDMDHENMFWYRQDPGLGLRLIYFSYDVKMKEKGDIPEGYSVSREKKERFSLILESASTNQTSMYLCASRELGTGGGTQYFGPGTRLTVL.

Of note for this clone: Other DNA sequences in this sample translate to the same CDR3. The CDR3 DNA is TGTGCCAGTAGTATCCGGGGCTCTGGGGCCAACGTCCTGACTTTC. This translates into CASSIRGSGANVLTF. The chain uses TRBV19 and TRBJ2-6; possible D gene TRBD2, 5 bases. V lost 3 bases to trimming and J lost 0 bases, with 6 bases between them. Germline V lookup: CDR1 LNHDA, CDR2 SQIVND (reference sequence). The CDR3 covers 15 residues.

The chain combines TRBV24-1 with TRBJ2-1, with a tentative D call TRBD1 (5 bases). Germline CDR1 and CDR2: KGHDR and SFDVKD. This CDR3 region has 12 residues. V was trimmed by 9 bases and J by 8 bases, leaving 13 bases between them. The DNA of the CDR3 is TGTGCCACCTCCCTCGTAGGGGATGAGCAGTTCTTC. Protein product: CATSLVGDEQFF.